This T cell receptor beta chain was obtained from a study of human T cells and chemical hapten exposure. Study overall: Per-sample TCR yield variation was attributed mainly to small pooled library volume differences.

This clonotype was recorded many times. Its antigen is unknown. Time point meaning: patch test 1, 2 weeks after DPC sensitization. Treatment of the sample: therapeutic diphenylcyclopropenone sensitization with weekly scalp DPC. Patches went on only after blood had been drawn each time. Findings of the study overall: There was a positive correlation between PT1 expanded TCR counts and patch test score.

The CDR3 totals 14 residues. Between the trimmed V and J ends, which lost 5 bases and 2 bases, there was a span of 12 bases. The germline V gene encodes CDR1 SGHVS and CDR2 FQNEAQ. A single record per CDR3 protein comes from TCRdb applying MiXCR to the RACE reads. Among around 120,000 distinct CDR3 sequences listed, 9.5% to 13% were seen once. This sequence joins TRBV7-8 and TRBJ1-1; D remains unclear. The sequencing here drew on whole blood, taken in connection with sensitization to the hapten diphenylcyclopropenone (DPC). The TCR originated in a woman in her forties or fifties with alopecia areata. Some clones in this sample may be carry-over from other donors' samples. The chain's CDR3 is CASSQTRSNTEAFF. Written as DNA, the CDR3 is TGTGCCAGCAGCCAGACAAGAAGTAACACTGAAGCTTTCTTT.